The rows below give T cell receptor beta chains drawn from one sample of a study of T cell responses to AZD1222 COVID-19 vaccine. Sequencing was performed with immunoSEQ multiplex PCR; in TCRdb, only in-frame clones are kept and a portion is missing. Among 150,000 to 200,000 clones listed, more than 80% were seen once. Sequenced material: peripheral blood, taken on day 0 of AZD1222 vaccination. These TCRs come from an adult in good health. Each CDR3 is given with its conserved first and last residue. D genes are given only for firm matches.

NA,TRBJ2-3,TRBV19,CASSIGQASTDTQYF
NA,TRBJ2-7,TRBV21-1,CASSSQGKPYEQYF
NA,TRBJ2-4,TRBV20-1,CSAGPENIQYF
TRBD1,TRBJ2-1,TRBV2,CASSTGTGLGNEQFF
NA,TRBJ2-4,TRBV6-5,CASSLEDIQYF
NA,TRBJ1-5,TRBV3-1/TRBV3-2,CASSQAQGGQPQHF
NA,TRBJ1-4,TRBV5-1,CASSLGTNEKLFF
NA,TRBJ1-1,TRBV14,CASSVSGFEAFF
TRBD1,TRBJ1-2,TRBV5-1,CASSQGQEGLYGYTF
NA,TRBJ2-3,TRBV29-1,CSVDRQSDTQYF
TRBD1,TRBJ1-1,TRBV19,CASSMDRDTEAFF
TRBD2,TRBJ2-7,TRBV11-2,CASSLDVSSGRYEQYF
NA,TRBJ2-7,TRBV7-9,CASSLVGSSEEQYF
TRBD2,TRBJ2-4,TRBV18,CASSPRAGTKNIQYF
TRBD1,TRBJ2-3,TRBV7-6,CASSSGQTTDTQYF
NA,TRBJ1-6,TRBV5-1,CASSVGGAGSPLHF
NA,TRBJ2-2,TRBV19,CASSGRMNTGELFF
NA,TRBJ1-1,TRBV19,CASSQEVSTEAFF
NA,TRBJ1-1,TRBV29-1,CSVDRGVAEAFF
NA,TRBJ2-3,TRBV29-1,CSVGLPITDTQYF
TRBD1,TRBJ1-4,TRBV5-1,CASSFLGQGRGEKLFF
NA,TRBJ2-7,TRBV29-1,CSVESGSSYEQYF
TRBD1,TRBJ1-6,TRBV5-4,CASSSWTGGGNSPLHF
TRBD1,TRBJ1-4,TRBV6-4,CASSPGQHNEKLFF
TRBD2,TRBJ2-2,TRBV18,CASSPPGLAGGELFF
TRBD2,TRBJ2-7,TRBV5-6,CASRKSGSPAYEQYF
TRBD2,TRBJ2-1,TRBV20-1,CSASRGAGGPLNEQFF
TRBD2,TRBJ2-5,TRBV7-7,CASSASGRQETQYF
TRBD1,TRBJ1-1,TRBV11-2,CASSWIKPGGTEAFF
NA,TRBJ1-1,TRBV10-1,CASSEVGRPNTEAFF
TRBD2,TRBJ2-1,TRBV7-2,CASSLGAGVQYEQFF
NA,TRBJ1-1,TRBV3-1/TRBV3-2,CASSQVPGKDTEAFF
TRBD1,TRBJ2-1,TRBV5-4,CASSLWTGTPGFF
NA,TRBJ1-1,TRBV11-1,CASSPPGRIEAFF
NA,TRBJ1-3,TRBV27,CASSLSSGAGNTIYF